This record looks at one TCR beta chain sequence and its context. The target antigen is unknown. This sample was taken from a study of shared clonotypes between healthy human individuals. With 0 bases clipped from V and 2 bases from J, the junction kept 8 bases outside the gene matches. The V gene's germline CDR1 is SGDLS and CDR2 YYNGEE. The length of the CDR3 is 17 residues. Study-level results: With several donors compared, roughly 5% of naive CD4 clonotypes were shared.

The assay used deep level. Here immunoSEQ multiplex PCR was the method, and the copy in TCRdb shows in-frame clones only, minus some. In the table there are about 1.4 million clones, roughly 96% of which are singletons. The origin of this receptor is a man aged 25 to 40 in good health. The sequenced material came from naive CD4+ T cells sorted from blood. The subset denotes: CD45RA+ positively selected. This chain connects TRBV9 to TRBJ2-3, with 8 bases identical to TRBD2. CDR3 coding DNA: TGTGCCAGCAGCGTAGCTGGAGCGGGAGCTTACACAGATACGCAGTATTTT. This gives the protein CASSVAGAGAYTDTQYF.